These 32 T cell receptor beta chains were all obtained from the same sample, sequenced in a study of blood T cell repertoires in COVID-19. Using immunoSEQ multiplex PCR, the repertoire was profiled, and TCRdb retains in-frame clones only, with some absent. The top ten clones hold 19% of a sample with about 170,000 clones, around 80% of them seen once. The sample was PBMCs or T cells enriched from blood (not recorded which). Every receptor here comes from a woman aged 70-85 years in a cohort exposed to, infected with or recovered from COVID-19 (not recorded which).

The CDR3 region is CASGTGPGQPQHF. The CDR3 nucleotides read TGTGCCAGCGGGACAGGGCCCGGACAGCCCCAGCATTTT. The rearrangement uses TRBV11-2 and TRBJ1-5; 9 nucleotides match TRBD1. The junction had 6 bases not matched to a gene; V was cut back by 8 bases and J by 7 bases. The CDR3 covers 13 residues. Germline lookup yields CDR1 SGHAT and CDR2 FQNNGV.

The chain employs TRBV30 and TRBJ2-7; D perhaps matches TRBD1 (5 bases). V lost 5 bases, J lost 3 bases, and 8 bases lay in between. In germline, CDR1 is GTSNPN, CDR2 SVGIG (reference sequence). This CDR3 is built from 11 residues. CDR3 sequence reads: CAWGDSYEQYF. In DNA form, the CDR3 reads TGTGCCTGGGGTGACAGCTACGAGCAGTACTTC. The complete variable domain, with remaining parts taken from reference TRBV30 and TRBJ2-7, reads SQTIHQWPATLVQPVGSPLSLECTVEGTSNPNLYWYRQAAGRGLQLLFYSVGIGQISSEVPQNLSASRPQDRQFILSSKKLLLSDSGFYLCAWGDSYEQYFGPGTRLTVT.

This chain joins TRBV18 and TRBJ1-2; 7 positions match TRBD1. Germline lookup yields CDR1 KGHSH and CDR2 LQKENI. V shed 2 bases and J 4 bases; nucleotides not matched to a gene: 7. CDR3 length equals 15 residues. CDR3 DNA sequence: TGTGCCAGCTCACCAAGACAGGGAGTCTTCTATGGCTACACCTTC. Protein product: CASSPRQGVFYGYTF.

The chain carries TRBV29-1 and TRBJ2-1, with D unresolved. The CDR3 spans 11 residues. V was shortened by 4 bases and J by 5 bases, with 6 bases between the two germline ends. The germline gives CDR1 SQVTM, CDR2 ANQGSEA. CDR3 in amino acids: CSVGLHNEQFF. CDR3 in DNA: TGCAGCGTTGGACTTCACAATGAGCAGTTCTTC.

CDR3 in DNA: TGTGCCAGCAGCCATGCCTGGACAGAGAACTATGGCTACACCTTC. Encoded protein: CASSHAWTENYGYTF. The chain employs TRBV7-2 and TRBJ1-2; D might be TRBD1 (6 bases). The germline gives CDR1 SGHTA, CDR2 FQGNSA. V was clipped by 5 bases and J by 2 bases, with 15 bases between them. The CDR3 contains 15 residues.

V and J are TRBV5-4 and TRBJ2-1; the match to TRBD2 covers 9 bases. Germline lookup yields CDR1 SGHNT and CDR2 YYREEE (reference sequence). The CDR3 has 15 amino acids. Trimming cost V 6 bases and J 4 bases; bases outside gene matches: 8. The CDR3 DNA reads TGTGCCAGCATCAAAGCGGGAGGCCATTACAATGAGCAGTTCTTC. This encodes CASIKAGGHYNEQFF.

This clone appeared a single time. The chain recombines TRBV5-1 with TRBJ1-4; 8 nucleotides align to TRBD1. Germline-derived CDR1 and CDR2 are SGHRS and YFSETQ. The CDR3 consists of 14 residues. V shed 5 bases and J 7 bases; nucleotides not matched to a gene: 7. DNA for the CDR3: TGCGCCAGCAGTCAACAGGGGGAGGGTGAAAAACTGTTTTTT. It codes for CASSQQGEGEKLFF. The full variable domain, completed using reference TRBV5-1 and TRBJ1-4, is KAGVTQTPRYLIKTRGQQVTLSCSPISGHRSVSWYQQTPGQGLQFLFEYFSETQRNKGNFPGRFSGRQFSNSRSEMNVSTLELGDSALYLCASSQQGEGEKLFFGSGTQLSVL.

A single count supports this clone. V gene TRBV28 combines with J gene TRBJ1-2; 10 bases align to TRBD1. From germline, CDR1 is MDHEN and CDR2 SYDVKM. This CDR3 is built from 13 residues. In nucleotides, the CDR3 is TGTGCTTACCGGGACAGGGGTAACTATGGCTACACCTTC. Amino acid sequence: CAYRDRGNYGYTF.

The chain combines TRBV11-2 with TRBJ2-7; D may be TRBD1 (6 bases). Germline values: CDR1 SGHAT, CDR2 FQNNGV. CDR3 length equals 13 residues. Deletions cut 1 base from V and 3 bases from J, with 7 bases between. CDR3 DNA: TGTGCCAGCAGCTTAGGGACAGACTACGAGCAGTACTTC. This codes for CASSLGTDYEQYF.

The rearrangement uses TRBV28 and TRBJ2-1; possibly TRBD2 for D (5 bases). The CDR3 has 16 residues. Trimming took off 1 base at V and 6 bases at J, with 16 bases between the two ends. Germline V gene data show CDR1 as MDHEN and CDR2 as SYDVKM. The CDR3 here is CASSLSGGPRGNEQFF. As DNA, the CDR3 is TGTGCCAGCAGTTTATCGGGCGGACCCCGGGGCAATGAGCAGTTCTTC.

V gene TRBV7-2 combines with J gene TRBJ1-2; 8 bases line up with TRBD1. This CDR3 comprises 15 residues. Germline values: CDR1 SGHTA, CDR2 FQGNSA. V shed 3 bases and J 5 bases; nucleotides not matched to a gene: 8. The CDR3 spells CASSFFQGQAYGYTF. CDR3 nucleotides: TGTGCCAGCAGCTTTTTTCAGGGACAGGCTTATGGCTACACCTTC. Full variable domain (outside the CDR3, taken from reference TRBV7-2 and TRBJ1-2): GAGVSQSPSNKVTEKGKDVELRCDPISGHTALYWYRQSLGQGLEFLIYFQGNSAPDKSGLPSDRFSAERTGGSVSTLTIQRTQQEDSAVYLCASSFFQGQAYGYTFGSGTRLTVV.

The gene calls are TRBV6-4 and TRBJ2-2; no reliable D call. Trimming removed 0 bases from V and 7 bases from J, with 9 bases in between. The germline V gene encodes CDR1 MRHNA and CDR2 SNTAGT. The CDR3 consists of 14 residues. CDR3 region: CASSDSIEYGELFF. The CDR3, as DNA: TGTGCCAGCAGTGACTCGATCGAGTACGGGGAGCTGTTTTTT.

This chain joins TRBV6-5 and TRBJ2-7; 10 nucleotides agree with TRBD1. The germline V gene encodes CDR1 MNHEY and CDR2 SVGAGI. This CDR3 region has 15 residues. V trimming: 5 bases; J trimming: 4 bases; junction bases outside the gene matches: 8. CDR3 sequence reads: CASSLTGQGKYEQYF. In nucleotides, the CDR3 is TGTGCCAGCAGTCTCACGGGACAGGGGAAATACGAGCAGTACTTC.

The chain joins TRBV5-1 to TRBJ2-5, with a tentative D call TRBD2 (5 bases). Germline CDR1 is SGHRS and CDR2 is YFSETQ. V was clipped by 4 bases and J by 1 base, with 11 bases between them. This CDR3 has 14 residues. The CDR3 protein is CASSPAGSQETQYF. The DNA for the CDR3 is TGCGCCAGCAGCCCCGCGGGTTCCCAAGAGACCCAGTACTTC.

The V gene is TRBV10-3, the J gene TRBJ1-1; TRBD1 matches at 7 bases. The V gene end was trimmed by 6 bases and the J gene end by 0 bases; junction bases not matched to a gene: 1. This CDR3 has 13 amino acids. Germline CDR1 and CDR2: ENHRY and SYGVKD. The CDR3 reads CAIRTGLNTEAFF. CDR3 bases: TGTGCCATCAGGACAGGGTTGAACACTGAAGCTTTCTTT.

The chain links TRBV6-5 to TRBJ2-7; unclear D gene. The CDR3 is 15 amino acids. The germline CDR1 and CDR2 sequences are MNHEY and SVGAGI. Trimming took off 2 bases at V and 2 bases at J, with 13 bases between the two ends. The CDR3 sequence: CASSYRGDGAYEQYF. CDR3 coding DNA: TGTGCCAGCAGTTACCGAGGAGATGGAGCCTACGAGCAGTACTTC.

This chain uses TRBV27 with TRBJ2-6; no reliable D call. Trimming left V 4 bases short and J 0 bases short, with 16 bases between. CDR3 length equals 18 residues. Germline lookup yields CDR1 MNHEY and CDR2 SMNVEV (reference sequence). For the CDR3, the DNA is TGTGCCAGCAGTTCGCAACCCGGGTCAACCTCTGGGGCCAACGTCCTGACTTTC. Its translation: CASSSQPGSTSGANVLTF.

The chain combines TRBV4-3 with TRBJ2-3; D possibly corresponds to TRBD2 (5 bases). V was cut by 2 bases and J by 3 bases, with 12 bases left in between. The CDR3 contains 15 residues. CDR1 is LGHNA and CDR2 is YSLEER in the germline V gene. CDR3 bases: TGCGCCAGCAGCCAATATCGACTACTGACAGATACGCAGTATTTT. This sequence encodes CASSQYRLLTDTQYF.

Comment on this clone: Distinct nucleotide sequences in the sample also encode this CDR3. This chain uses TRBV18 with TRBJ1-1; TRBD1 matches at 10 bases. This CDR3 has 14 amino acids. V lost 3 bases to trimming and J lost 4 bases; unmatched junction nucleotides: 2. Germline V gene sequence: CDR1 KGHSH, CDR2 LQKENI. This CDR3 reads CASSPGQGGTEAFF. In DNA, the CDR3 is TGTGCCAGCTCACCTGGACAGGGGGGCACTGAAGCTTTCTTT.

This clone was detected many times. V usage is TRBV7-9 and J usage is TRBJ2-4; perhaps TRBD2 as D (6 bases). Germline loops: CDR1 SEHNR, CDR2 FQNEAQ (reference sequence). This CDR3 has 17 amino acids. Trimming pared 5 bases from V and 1 base from J, leaving 18 bases between. The CDR3 coding sequence is TGTGCCAGCAGCCCCCCGAGGAGGACTAACGCCAAAAACATTCAGTACTTC. Translating it yields CASSPPRRTNAKNIQYF.

The V gene is TRBV4-1, the J gene TRBJ2-1; the match to TRBD2 covers 11 bases. Germline CDR1 reads MGHRA; CDR2 reads YSYEKL. With V trimmed by 3 bases and J by 4 bases, 11 bases remained unmatched. The CDR3 contains 18 residues. The CDR3 protein is CASSQLAGGPFLYNEQFF. Written as DNA, the CDR3 is TGCGCCAGCAGCCAGTTAGCGGGAGGGCCTTTTCTGTACAATGAGCAGTTCTTC.

This chain uses TRBV23-1 with TRBJ2-5; a possible D gene is TRBD2 (6 bases). TRBV23-1 is filed as an ORF, its function uncertain. V dropped 3 bases and J dropped 3 bases, with 20 bases sitting between them. CDR3 size: 17 residues. In nucleotides, the CDR3 is TGCGCCAGCAGTCACTCCCGAGGGCGTGCGGGAAAAGAGACCCAGTACTTC. Its protein product is CASSHSRGRAGKETQYF.

The V call is TRBV6-5, the J call TRBJ2-7, with a tentative D call TRBD2 (6 bases). Trimming left V 8 bases short and J 7 bases short, with 21 bases between. The germline gives CDR1 MNHEY, CDR2 SVGAGI. The CDR3 length is 14 residues. The CDR3 sequence is CASSTGAGPFEQYF. The DNA for the CDR3 is TGTGCCAGCTCAACCGGGGCGGGACCTTTTGAGCAGTACTTC.

This chain links TRBV6-5 with TRBJ2-3, with 7 nucleotides matching TRBD2. Losses at the gene ends were 8 bases for V and 2 bases for J; bases not matched to a gene: 7. CDR3 length: 14 amino acids. Germline assignment: CDR1 MNHEY and CDR2 SVGAGI. CDR3 sequence: CASWREPYTDTQYF. In DNA, the CDR3 is TGTGCCAGCTGGCGGGAGCCCTACACAGATACGCAGTATTTT.

CDR3 nucleotides: TGCAGTGCTAGGCGGCTCTACGAGCAGTACTTC. This sequence encodes CSARRLYEQYF. The chain links TRBV20-1 to TRBJ2-7; D not resolved. The CDR3 spans 11 residues. In germline, CDR1 is DFQATT, CDR2 SNEGSKA (reference sequence). V lost 3 bases, J lost 3 bases, and 6 bases lay in between.

The chain combines TRBV9 with TRBJ2-3, with 8 bases lining up with TRBD1. CDR3 size: 15 residues. Germline V gives CDR1 SGDLS, CDR2 YYNGEE. The junction had 9 bases not matched to a gene; V was cut back by 5 bases and J by 4 bases. CDR3 residues: CASSKTGVFPDTQYF. The CDR3 DNA is TGTGCCAGCAGTAAGACAGGGGTGTTCCCAGATACGCAGTATTTT.

The chain links TRBV15 to TRBJ1-5; D is possibly TRBD1 (5 bases). The CDR3 spans 17 residues. Between the trimmed V and J ends, which lost 0 bases and 6 bases, there was a span of 18 bases. Germline assignment: CDR1 LNHNV and CDR2 YYDKDF (reference sequence). The CDR3 spells CATSRDKEVGLGQPQHF. The CDR3 nucleotides are TGTGCCACCAGCAGAGATAAAGAAGTGGGGCTGGGTCAGCCCCAGCATTTT. Filled out from reference TRBV15 and TRBJ1-5, the complete variable domain reads DAMVIQNPRYQVTQFGKPVTLSCSQTLNHNVMYWYQQKSSQAPKLLFHYYDKDFNNEADTPDNFQSRRPNTSFCFLDIRSPGLGDTAMYLCATSRDKEVGLGQPQHFGDGTRLSIL.

This rearrangement joins TRBV10-3 to TRBJ2-3; D may be TRBD2 (5 bases). Germline V CDR1 and CDR2: ENHRY, SYGVKD. This CDR3 spans 15 amino acids. The V end was cut by 6 bases, the J end by 0 bases, with 13 bases between. The CDR3 is CAISLERTSTDTQYF. CDR3 DNA sequence: TGTGCCATCAGCCTAGAGAGGACTAGCACAGATACGCAGTATTTT.

The genes are TRBV10-3 and TRBJ1-4; 7 bases line up with TRBD1. This CDR3 region has 14 residues. V lost 2 bases and J lost 6; bases outside the gene matches: 3. In germline, CDR1 is ENHRY, CDR2 SYGVKD. Written as DNA, the CDR3 is TGTGCCATCAGTGAGGCAGGGGGTGATGAAAAACTGTTTTTT. Protein: CAISEAGGDEKLFF.

The chain joins TRBV28 to TRBJ2-4; the D gene is possibly TRBD1 (6 bases). CDR1 is MDHEN and CDR2 is SYDVKM in the germline V gene. This CDR3 is built from 14 residues. Trimming shortened V by 4 bases and J by 4 bases, and 11 bases separated the two germline ends. CDR3 residues: CASSSGQLKNIQYF. The CDR3 DNA reads TGTGCCAGCAGTTCGGGACAACTGAAAAACATTCAGTACTTC.

The CDR3 coding sequence is TGCGCCAGCAGCCAACGCCGCGGGGCGGGGGCCTACGAGCAGTACTTC. It translates to CASSQRRGAGAYEQYF. This chain connects TRBV4-3 to TRBJ2-7; 7 bases align to TRBD2. V was pared by 2 bases and J by 2 bases, with 9 bases of the junction left unmatched. The CDR3 loop spans 16 amino acids. Germline V gene sequence: CDR1 LGHNA, CDR2 YSLEER.

The rearrangement joins TRBV10-3 to TRBJ2-1, with TRBD2 matching over 13 bases. Losses at the gene ends were 3 bases for V and 8 bases for J; bases not matched to a gene: 10. This CDR3 spans 17 amino acids. Germline loops: CDR1 ENHRY, CDR2 SYGVKD. The CDR3 DNA reads as TGTGCCATCAGTGACCGCCACGGGACTAGCGGGATGGATGAGCAGTTCTTC. Protein: CAISDRHGTSGMDEQFF.